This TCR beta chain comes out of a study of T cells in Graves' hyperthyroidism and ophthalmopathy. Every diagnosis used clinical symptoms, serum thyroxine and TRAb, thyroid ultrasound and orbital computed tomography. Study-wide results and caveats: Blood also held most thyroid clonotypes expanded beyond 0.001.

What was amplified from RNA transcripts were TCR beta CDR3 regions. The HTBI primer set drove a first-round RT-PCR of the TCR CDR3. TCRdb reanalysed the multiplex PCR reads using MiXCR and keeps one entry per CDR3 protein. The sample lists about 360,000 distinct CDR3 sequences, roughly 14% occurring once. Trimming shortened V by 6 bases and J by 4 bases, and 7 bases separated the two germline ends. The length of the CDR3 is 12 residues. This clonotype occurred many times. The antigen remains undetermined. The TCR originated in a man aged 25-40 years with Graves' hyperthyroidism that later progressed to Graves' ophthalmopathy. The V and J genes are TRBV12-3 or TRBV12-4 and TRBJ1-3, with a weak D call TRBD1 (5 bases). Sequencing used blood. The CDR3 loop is CASRRTGNTIYF. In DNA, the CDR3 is TGTGCCAGCAGACGGACAGGAAACACCATATATTTT.